The source of this T cell receptor beta chain is a study of OX40 agonist ivuxolimab in advanced cancers. Study-wide background: Cohort: approximately 79% men, mean age approximately 64, aged roughly 23 to 90. It was permissible to have had prior anti-PD-1, anti-PD-L1 or anti-CTLA-4 therapy, and 40% had some.

The CDR3 length is 13 residues. The germline V and J ends were trimmed by 5 bases and 4 bases, with 9 bases remaining between them. Germline V CDR1 and CDR2: SGHNT, YENEEA. Patients with autoimmune history or systemic immunosuppression were excluded. Blood sampling took place at baseline, cycle 4 day 1, and cycle 7 day 1. Assay: immunoSEQ multiplex PCR; the TCRdb copy retains only in-frame clones and omits some. The table lists more than 55,000 clones, approximately 89% of them singletons, with roughly 11% in the top ten. This rearrangement joins TRBV11-3 to TRBJ2-1; possible D gene TRBD1, 6 bases. The starting material was CD4+ or CD8+ T cells sorted from blood, obtained in a trial of the OX40 agonist ivuxolimab. The clonotype comes from an adult with an advanced solid tumor such as melanoma, head and neck, liver or kidney cancer. The CDR3 loop is CASSPRGYNEQFF. CDR3 DNA: TGTGCCAGCAGCCCCAGGGGTTACAATGAGCAGTTCTTC.